These T cell receptor beta chains were read from a single sample in a study of control samples from healthy donors and cancer patients. Sequencing used immunoSEQ multiplex PCR; TCRdb keeps in-frame clones, though not all of them. The sample lists about 130,000 clones; around 90% were seen once. The sample was blood. The receptors here all came from a man aged 18 to 29 in good health. The CDR3 runs from the conserved cysteine through the conserved F or W. The D gene is left open where the match is weak. Rows may omit the clone size; those that give it use once, few, many or a size class.

d_call: TRBD1; v_call: TRBV5-4; j_call: TRBJ1-2; clone_size: few; cdr3_aa: CASSPNPGTGKEGYTF; cdr3_nt: TGTGCCAGCAGCCCGAACCCCGGGACAGGGAAGGAAGGCTACACCTTC
d_call: -; v_call: TRBV30; j_call: TRBJ1-4; clone_size: -; cdr3_aa: CAWSVTANNEKLFF; cdr3_nt: TGTGCCTGGAGTGTAACCGCCAATAATGAAAAACTGTTTTTT
d_call: TRBD1; v_call: TRBV28; j_call: TRBJ1-2; clone_size: -; cdr3_aa: CASSWTQGVTGGYTF; cdr3_nt: TGTGCCAGCAGTTGGACCCAGGGGGTCACCGGTGGCTACACCTTC
d_call: -; v_call: TRBV11-2; j_call: TRBJ2-1; clone_size: -; cdr3_aa: CASSLVASSFSYNEQFF; cdr3_nt: TGTGCCAGCAGCTTAGTCGCTTCAAGCTTCTCCTACAATGAGCAGTTCTTC
d_call: -; v_call: TRBV30; j_call: TRBJ2-1; clone_size: -; cdr3_aa: CAWSTLGPGFHEQFF; cdr3_nt: TGTGCCTGGAGTACGCTTGGCCCGGGCTTTCATGAGCAGTTCTTC
d_call: TRBD1; v_call: TRBV7-2; j_call: TRBJ1-1; clone_size: -; cdr3_aa: CASSFGTGDTEAFF; cdr3_nt: TGTGCCAGCAGCTTTGGGACAGGGGACACTGAAGCTTTCTTT
d_call: -; v_call: TRBV27; j_call: TRBJ2-3; clone_size: -; cdr3_aa: CASSTSPSTDTQYF; cdr3_nt: TGTGCCAGCAGTACCTCCCCTAGCACAGATACGCAGTATTTT
d_call: TRBD1; v_call: TRBV30; j_call: TRBJ2-6; clone_size: -; cdr3_aa: CAWVQGWANVLTF; cdr3_nt: TGTGCCTGGGTACAGGGGTGGGCCAACGTCCTGACTTTC
d_call: -; v_call: TRBV6-7; j_call: TRBJ1-2; clone_size: -; cdr3_aa: CASTRVYGYTF; cdr3_nt: TGTGCCAGCACCAGGGTGTATGGCTACACCTTC
d_call: TRBD2; v_call: TRBV29-1; j_call: TRBJ2-3; clone_size: -; cdr3_aa: CSVAPGGPADTQYF; cdr3_nt: TGCAGCGTTGCCCCGGGAGGGCCCGCAGATACGCAGTATTTT
d_call: -; v_call: TRBV6-5; j_call: TRBJ1-2; clone_size: -; cdr3_aa: CASRQGVYGYTF; cdr3_nt: TGTGCCAGCAGACAGGGTGTCTATGGCTACACCTTC
d_call: TRBD2; v_call: TRBV5-1; j_call: TRBJ2-1; clone_size: few; cdr3_aa: CASSPGTSANNEQFF; cdr3_nt: TGCGCCAGCAGCCCCGGGACTAGCGCCAACAATGAGCAGTTCTTC
d_call: TRBD2; v_call: TRBV9; j_call: TRBJ2-2; clone_size: once; cdr3_aa: CASSDSMSGGAANTGELFF; cdr3_nt: TGTGCCAGCAGTGATAGTATGAGCGGGGGGGCCGCGAACACCGGGGAGCTGTTTTTT
d_call: TRBD2; v_call: TRBV4-3; j_call: TRBJ2-5; clone_size: -; cdr3_aa: CASSQDGAGGPFGETQYF; cdr3_nt: TGCGCCAGCAGCCAAGATGGGGCGGGAGGGCCTTTTGGAGAGACCCAGTACTTC
d_call: TRBD2; v_call: TRBV7-2; j_call: TRBJ2-1; clone_size: once; cdr3_aa: CASSSGVAGGPRYEQFF; cdr3_nt: TGTGCCAGCAGCTCAGGCGTAGCGGGAGGGCCAAGGTATGAGCAGTTCTTC
d_call: -; v_call: TRBV7-3; j_call: TRBJ1-2; clone_size: -; cdr3_aa: CASSLNAPVSGALYGYTF; cdr3_nt: TGTGCCAGCAGCTTAAACGCGCCCGTTTCGGGGGCATTGTATGGCTACACCTTC
d_call: TRBD1; v_call: TRBV18; j_call: TRBJ2-5; clone_size: -; cdr3_aa: CASSPRGETQYF; cdr3_nt: TGTGCCAGCTCACCCAGGGGGGAGACCCAGTACTTC
d_call: TRBD1; v_call: TRBV6-5; j_call: TRBJ2-5; clone_size: -; cdr3_aa: CASSPTGGETQYF; cdr3_nt: TGTGCCAGCAGCCCGACAGGGGGAGAGACCCAGTACTTC
d_call: -; v_call: TRBV5-1; j_call: TRBJ1-2; clone_size: -; cdr3_aa: CASSLRTNYGYTF; cdr3_nt: TGCGCCAGCAGCTTGAGGACAAACTATGGCTACACCTTC
d_call: TRBD2; v_call: TRBV5-6; j_call: TRBJ2-3; clone_size: -; cdr3_aa: CASSTGLAWDTQYF; cdr3_nt: TGTGCCAGCAGTACCGGACTAGCTTGGGATACGCAGTATTTT
d_call: -; v_call: TRBV27; j_call: TRBJ1-1; clone_size: -; cdr3_aa: CASSLTGAEAFF; cdr3_nt: TGTGCCAGCAGTTTAACGGGGGCTGAAGCTTTCTTT
d_call: -; v_call: TRBV9; j_call: TRBJ2-2; clone_size: -; cdr3_aa: CASSVGQVTGELFF; cdr3_nt: TGTGCCAGCAGCGTAGGACAGGTTACCGGGGAGCTGTTTTTT
d_call: -; v_call: TRBV15; j_call: TRBJ2-1; clone_size: -; cdr3_aa: CATQGSGYNEQFF; cdr3_nt: TGTGCCACCCAGGGCTCCGGGTACAATGAGCAGTTCTTC
d_call: -; v_call: TRBV2; j_call: TRBJ2-7; clone_size: -; cdr3_aa: CASSEVHYEQYF; cdr3_nt: TGTGCCAGCAGTGAGGTCCACTACGAGCAGTACTTC
d_call: TRBD1; v_call: TRBV19; j_call: TRBJ2-3; clone_size: -; cdr3_aa: CASSIWSTGADTQYF; cdr3_nt: TGTGCCAGTAGTATATGGTCGACAGGGGCAGATACGCAGTATTTT